Included here is one T cell receptor (beta chain) sequence, with context. This clone was counted a single time. The antigen it binds to is not known. Nothing much larger sits one base from this clone, and base qualities are not available. This entry belongs to a study of blood T cell repertoires in COVID-19 (dated by TCRdb to between 2020 and 2021). About the investigation overall: The collaborator samples originated in the United States, Italy and Spain and spanned the acute and convalescent phases of COVID-19. Deeply sampled blood TCRbeta repertoires from subjects exposed to, actively infected with, or recovered from COVID-19 were included in the dataset. The samples were drawn from two sources: the first 160 participants of the ongoing ImmuneRACE study, and 950 to 1,500 subjects contributed by 6 global collaborators. A freely available public database, intended as a resource for researchers studying the immune response to SARS-CoV-2, is where the repertoires were released. The sample metadata nearly always contained a de-identified subject ID, COVID-19 status, age in years and sex. Where HLA class I and class II types were available, the types were taken from metadata supplied by the sample provider, not from assay-based typing. The material from the prospective study consisted of cDNA or gDNA derived from T cells, B-cell-depleted T cells, or PBMCs. Overall study outcomes, separate from this receptor: How much clinical and demographic metadata was included differed by source and by participant, and the metadata was provided uncurated.

The collaborating institutions used their own protocols to collect whole blood in K2EDTA tubes. Collaborator samples were shipped for TCRbeta analysis as frozen whole blood, isolated PBMCs, or DNA extracted from either sample type. The immunoSEQ Assay, a bias-controlled multiplex PCR, was used to amplify TCRbeta CDR3 regions from genomic DNA. The source study handled its data this way. Within the assay, amplification of reference gene primers was used to estimate how many nucleated cells each sample contained. To quantify the absolute abundance of each unique TCRbeta CDR3 rearrangement, sequence reads were collapsed and filtered. For each sample, productive Simpson clonality was calculated as the square root of Simpson's diversity index over productive rearrangements. TCRdb mirrors the immuneACCESS table, restricted to in-frame sequences. Some clones are absent from its copies; in checked studies, under half trace to an unresolved V gene, and the reason for the others is unknown. V, J and clone size were drawn from that table, and D and trimming were deduced from the DNA. For this sample the table gives 67,000 or so clones, of which roughly 80% were detected only once. Roughly 27% of the sample is taken by the ten largest.

For CDR1 and CDR2, the germline V gene lists KGHSH and LQKENI. V is cut by 6 bases and J by 6 bases, and the space between the germline ends is 12 bases. From cysteine to phenylalanine, the CDR3 is 12 amino acids long. Left in the record is the CDR3 DNA by itself, 36 bases read in frame from the first base. The TCR sequence derives from a man aged 65 to 79 with acute or convalescent COVID-19. The sequencing input was peripheral blood. Recombination linked TRBV18 to TRBJ2-7; a tentative D match to TRBD2 spans 5 bases. The CDR3 reads CASSLGVLEQYF. The DNA sequence is as follows: TGTGCCAGCTCCCTGGGAGTTCTCGAGCAGTACTTC.